This is a list of T cell receptor beta chains from one sample in a study of T cell changes during pregnancy in multiple sclerosis. This table comes from immunoSEQ multiplex PCR, and its TCRdb copy is limited to in-frame clones, with some not included. This table holds 75,000 to 80,000 clones, around 91% found once. The sample in question was peripheral blood, obtained before pregnancy. These receptor sequences come from a female donor with multiple sclerosis, enrolled in a pregnancy study. Both conserved end residues are trimmed from each CDR3. The size field is filled for only some rows; it gives once, few, many or a size class.

TRBJ2-1,TRBV2,NA,ASSDQRGSYNEQF
TRBJ1-4,TRBV7-9,NA,ASSFISGTENEKLF
TRBJ1-2,TRBV9,NA,ASSAFQGAGYGYT
TRBJ1-6,TRBV5-1,NA,ASSAQGTANSPLH
TRBJ2-7,TRBV6-5,NA,ASSYSVGVESHEQY
TRBJ1-5,TRBV6-1,NA,ASSVLGVYSNQPQH
TRBJ1-6,TRBV15,few,ATSRESWASPLH
TRBJ2-7,TRBV28,NA,ASSTPGHEQY
TRBJ1-5,TRBV9,NA,ASSADNRDNQPQH
TRBJ2-2,TRBV6-1,few,ASSELAGLAGSHTGELF
TRBJ2-5,TRBV2,NA,ASSAVTTLEETQY
TRBJ1-5,TRBV7-2,once,ASSPRDRAGQPQH
TRBJ1-3,TRBV19,NA,ASQDRSGNTIY
TRBJ2-1,TRBV4-2,NA,ASSHSGGANEQF
TRBJ2-1,TRBV15,NA,ATSRVAGTPYNEQF